Below are 2 T cell receptor beta chains sequenced from a single sample in a study of T cells in Graves' hyperthyroidism and ophthalmopathy. Regions amplified from RNA transcripts were the TCR beta CDR3 regions. The study used the HTBI primer set for a first-round RT-PCR of the TCR CDR3. Using its own MiXCR run on the multiplex PCR reads, TCRdb lists one record per CDR3 protein. The data show about 580,000 distinct CDR3 sequences, 11% to 15% seen once. The sequencing input was blood. The source of these receptors is a woman aged 25 to 45 with Graves' hyperthyroidism that later progressed to Graves' ophthalmopathy.

The V call is TRBV5-5, the J call TRBJ1-1; D is unclear. The ends were cut back, 0 bases at V and 1 base at J, with 10 bases in the middle. Germline-derived CDR1 and CDR2 are SGHKS and YYEKEE (reference sequence). CDR3 length: 15 residues. The CDR3 is CASSLAPAGNTEAFF. For the CDR3, the DNA is TGTGCCAGCAGCTTGGCCCCCGCCGGGAACACTGAAGCTTTCTTT. Variable domain in full (rest from reference TRBV5-5 and TRBJ1-1): DAGVTQSPTHLIKTRGQQVTLRCSPISGHKSVSWYQQVLGQGPQFIFQYYEKEERGRGNFPDRFSARQFPNYSSELNVNALLLGDSALYLCASSLAPAGNTEAFFGQGTRLTVV.

V gene TRBV20-1 combines with J gene TRBJ1-4, with 11 bases lining up with TRBD1. CDR1 and CDR2 (germline): DFQATT, SNEGSKA (reference sequence). V was clipped by 1 base and J by 8 bases; unmatched bases: 6. This CDR3 is built from 15 residues. The CDR3, as DNA: TGCAGTGCTAGAGGGACCGGGACAGGGGGAGAAAAACTGTTTTTT. It yields the protein CSARGTGTGGEKLFF.